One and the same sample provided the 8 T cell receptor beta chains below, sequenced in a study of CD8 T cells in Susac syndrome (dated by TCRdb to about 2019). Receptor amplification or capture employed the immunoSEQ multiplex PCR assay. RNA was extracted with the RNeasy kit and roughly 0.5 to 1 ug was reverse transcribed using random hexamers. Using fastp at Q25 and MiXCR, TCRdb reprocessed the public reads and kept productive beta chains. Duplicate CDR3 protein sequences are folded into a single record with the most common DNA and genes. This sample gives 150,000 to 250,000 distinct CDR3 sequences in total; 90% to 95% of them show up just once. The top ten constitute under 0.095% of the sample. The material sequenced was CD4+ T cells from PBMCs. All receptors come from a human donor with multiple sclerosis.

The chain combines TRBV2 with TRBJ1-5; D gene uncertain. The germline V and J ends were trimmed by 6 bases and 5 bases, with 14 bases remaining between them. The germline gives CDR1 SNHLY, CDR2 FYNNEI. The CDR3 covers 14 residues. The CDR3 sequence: CASRPIDGYQPQHF. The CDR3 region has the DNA TGTGCCAGCAGGCCCATTGACGGATATCAGCCCCAGCATTTT.

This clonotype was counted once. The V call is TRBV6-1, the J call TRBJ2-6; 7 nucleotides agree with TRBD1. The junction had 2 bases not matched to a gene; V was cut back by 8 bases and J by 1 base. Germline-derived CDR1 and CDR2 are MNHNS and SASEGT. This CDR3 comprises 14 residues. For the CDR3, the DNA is TGTGCCAGCCAGACAGGGTCTGGGGCCAACGTCCTGACTTTC. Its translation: CASQTGSGANVLTF.

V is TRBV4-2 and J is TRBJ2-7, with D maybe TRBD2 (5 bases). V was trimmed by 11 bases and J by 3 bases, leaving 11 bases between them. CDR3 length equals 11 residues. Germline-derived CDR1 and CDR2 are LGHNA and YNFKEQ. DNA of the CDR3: TGTGCCGCCGGGAAGGGCTACGAGCAGTACTTC. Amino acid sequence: CAAGKGYEQYF.

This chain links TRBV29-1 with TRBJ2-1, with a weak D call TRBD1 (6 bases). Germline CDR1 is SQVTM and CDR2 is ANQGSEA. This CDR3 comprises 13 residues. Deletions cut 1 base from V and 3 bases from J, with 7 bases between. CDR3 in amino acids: CSVEGGLYNEQFF. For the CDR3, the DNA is TGCAGCGTTGAAGGGGGGCTCTACAATGAGCAGTTCTTC.

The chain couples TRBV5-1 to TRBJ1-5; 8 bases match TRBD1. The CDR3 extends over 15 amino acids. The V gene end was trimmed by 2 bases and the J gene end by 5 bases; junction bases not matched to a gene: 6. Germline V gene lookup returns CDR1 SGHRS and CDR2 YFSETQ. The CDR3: CASSLRTGSDQPQHF. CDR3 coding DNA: TGCGCCAGCAGCTTACGGACAGGGAGCGATCAGCCCCAGCATTTT.

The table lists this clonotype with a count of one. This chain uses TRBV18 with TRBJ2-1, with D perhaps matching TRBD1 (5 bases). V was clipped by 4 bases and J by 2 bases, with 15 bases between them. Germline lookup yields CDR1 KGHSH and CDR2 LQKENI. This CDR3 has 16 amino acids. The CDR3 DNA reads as TGTGCCAGCTCACTCAGATGGCAGGGTCCCTACAATGAGCAGTTCTTC. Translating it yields CASSLRWQGPYNEQFF.

CDR3 nucleotide sequence: TGTGCCAGCCGGGACCAGTCCTACAATGAGCAGTTCTTC. Its protein is CASRDQSYNEQFF. This chain joins TRBV2 and TRBJ2-1; D may correspond to TRBD1 or TRBD2 (5 bases each). The CDR3 consists of 13 residues. Trimming removed 8 bases at V and 1 base at J, with 9 bases between. Germline CDR1 SNHLY, CDR2 FYNNEI.

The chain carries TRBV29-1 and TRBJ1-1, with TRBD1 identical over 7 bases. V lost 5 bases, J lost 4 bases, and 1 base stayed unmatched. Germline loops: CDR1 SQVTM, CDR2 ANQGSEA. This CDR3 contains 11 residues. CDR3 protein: CSVTGVTEAFF. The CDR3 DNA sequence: TGCAGCGTTACAGGGGTCACTGAAGCTTTCTTT.